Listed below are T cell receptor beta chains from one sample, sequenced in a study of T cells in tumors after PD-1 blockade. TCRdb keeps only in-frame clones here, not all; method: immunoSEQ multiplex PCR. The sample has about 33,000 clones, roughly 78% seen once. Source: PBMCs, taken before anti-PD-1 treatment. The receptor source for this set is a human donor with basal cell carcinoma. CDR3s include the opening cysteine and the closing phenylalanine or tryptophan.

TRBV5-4 CASSGGQGRTEAFF
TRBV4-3 CASSQGGSLDTQYF
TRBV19 CASSTRDGGTTGNTIYF
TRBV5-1 CASTPGGSGANVLTF
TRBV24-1 CATSDPGLAGSSSYNEQFF
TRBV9 CASSVDPAREQYF
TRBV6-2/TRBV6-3 CASSDIGASTEAFF
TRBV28 CASSLSPPGERLYGYTF
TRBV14 CASSQGRDSGTQYF
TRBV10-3 CAISAFTGGSYEQYF
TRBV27 CASSFTGGLAEAFF
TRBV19 CASRGLAGGPNTGELFF
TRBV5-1 CASSLAGSTSTDTQYF
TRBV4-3 CASSQGEGIGYGYTF
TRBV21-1 CASSNETGPILGFF